These T cell receptor beta chains were read from a single sample in a study of cytomegalovirus exposure and HLA in healthy donors. Here immunoSEQ multiplex PCR was the method, and the copy in TCRdb shows in-frame clones only, minus some. This table holds about 190,000 clones, 75% to 90% found once. Sequenced material: PBMCs. These TCRs come from a man aged 35 to 55 in good health and CMV-seropositive. Each CDR3 is given with its conserved first and last residue. The order of the fields is V gene, J gene, D gene, clone size, CDR3 protein, CDR3 DNA. The D gene is left open where the match is weak. Expanded clones get a size class; other rows say once, few or many, or leave the size out.

>TRBV19|TRBJ2-7|TRBD1|.
CASSFPGQSYEQYF
TGTGCCAGTAGTTTCCCGGGACAGTCCTACGAGCAGTACTTC
>TRBV13|TRBJ2-1|.|.
CASSLGGALRNEQFF
TGTGCCAGCAGCTTAGGAGGGGCGCTTCGGAATGAGCAGTTCTTC
>TRBV12-5|TRBJ2-1|.|.
CASGLVADEQFF
TGTGCTAGTGGTTTAGTGGCAGATGAGCAGTTCTTC
>TRBV10-3|TRBJ2-7|.|.
CAISHYEQYF
TGTGCCATCAGCCACTACGAGCAGTACTTC
>TRBV12-5|TRBJ2-3|TRBD2|once
CASVIAGGSTDTQYF
TGTGCTAGTGTAATAGCGGGGGGCAGCACAGATACGCAGTATTTT
>TRBV28|TRBJ1-1|.|.
CASSTYGGWDTEAFF
TGTGCCAGCAGTACGTACGGGGGTTGGGACACTGAAGCTTTCTTT
>TRBV7-2|TRBJ2-7|.|.
CASSWATLRQYF
TGTGCCAGCAGCTGGGCCACCTTAAGGCAGTACTTC
>TRBV5-3|TRBJ1-5|TRBD1|.
CARSNGTGRGFGGPQHF
TGTGCCAGAAGCAACGGGACAGGGAGAGGATTTGGTGGGCCCCAGCATTTT
>TRBV4-2|TRBJ2-3|.|.
CASSPDSAATDTQYF
TGTGCCAGCAGCCCCGACTCCGCGGCGACAGATACGCAGTATTTT
>TRBV7-2|TRBJ1-2|TRBD1|.
CASSFGGDRVLTF
TGTGCCAGCAGCTTCGGCGGGGACAGGGTGTTAACCTTC
>TRBV4-1|TRBJ1-1|.|.
CASSQDPGMNTEAFF
TGCGCCAGCAGCCAAGACCCAGGTATGAACACTGAAGCTTTCTTT
>TRBV4-2|TRBJ2-1|TRBD2|few
CASSQLSGAPYNEQFF
TGTGCCAGCAGCCAACTAAGCGGGGCCCCTTACAATGAGCAGTTCTTC
>TRBV6-4|TRBJ1-6|TRBD1|.
CASSDEGAGSPLHF
TGTGCCAGCAGTGACGAGGGGGCCGGTTCACCCCTCCACTTT
>TRBV7-9|TRBJ2-7|TRBD1|.
CASSNRPGQGPYEQYF
TGTGCCAGCAGCAATAGGCCCGGACAGGGACCCTACGAGCAGTACTTC